This T cell receptor beta chain was recorded in a study of CD8+ T cells in alopecia areata. About the research overall: The tofacitinib course ran for 6 to 18 months and was followed by 6 months off drug. Study results and caveats: Scalp lesions, especially in alopecia totalis/universalis, had higher clonality than normal scalp.

The table lists this clone with a count of one. Its cognate antigen is unknown. This same CDR3 is encoded by further DNA sequences in the sample. CDR1 and CDR2 (germline): SGHDT, YYEEEE. The germline V and J ends were trimmed by 4 bases and 4 bases, with 5 bases remaining between them. This CDR3 spans 11 amino acids. Alopecia areata patients provided lesional scalp punch biopsies and peripheral blood. cDNA reverse transcribed from extracted RNA served as the sequencing template. Repertoires were generated with immunoSEQ multiplex PCR, while TCRdb's copy carries only in-frame clones and drops some. The table has 200,000 to 250,000 clones, 50% to 65% seen once.

The chain couples TRBV5-6 to TRBJ1-1; D is ambiguous. This sample comprised CD4+ T cells sorted from blood, obtained at week 0. The TCR sequence derives from a human donor with alopecia areata. The CDR3: CASSLTTEAFF. The CDR3 DNA follows: TGTGCCAGCAGCCTCACCACTGAAGCTTTCTTT. The complete variable domain, with remaining parts taken from reference TRBV5-6 and TRBJ1-1, reads DAGVTQSPTHLIKTRGQQVTLRCSPKSGHDTVSWYQQALGQGPQFIFQYYEEEERQRGNFPDRFSGHQFPNYSSELNVNALLLGDSALYLCASSLTTEAFFGQGTRLTVV.